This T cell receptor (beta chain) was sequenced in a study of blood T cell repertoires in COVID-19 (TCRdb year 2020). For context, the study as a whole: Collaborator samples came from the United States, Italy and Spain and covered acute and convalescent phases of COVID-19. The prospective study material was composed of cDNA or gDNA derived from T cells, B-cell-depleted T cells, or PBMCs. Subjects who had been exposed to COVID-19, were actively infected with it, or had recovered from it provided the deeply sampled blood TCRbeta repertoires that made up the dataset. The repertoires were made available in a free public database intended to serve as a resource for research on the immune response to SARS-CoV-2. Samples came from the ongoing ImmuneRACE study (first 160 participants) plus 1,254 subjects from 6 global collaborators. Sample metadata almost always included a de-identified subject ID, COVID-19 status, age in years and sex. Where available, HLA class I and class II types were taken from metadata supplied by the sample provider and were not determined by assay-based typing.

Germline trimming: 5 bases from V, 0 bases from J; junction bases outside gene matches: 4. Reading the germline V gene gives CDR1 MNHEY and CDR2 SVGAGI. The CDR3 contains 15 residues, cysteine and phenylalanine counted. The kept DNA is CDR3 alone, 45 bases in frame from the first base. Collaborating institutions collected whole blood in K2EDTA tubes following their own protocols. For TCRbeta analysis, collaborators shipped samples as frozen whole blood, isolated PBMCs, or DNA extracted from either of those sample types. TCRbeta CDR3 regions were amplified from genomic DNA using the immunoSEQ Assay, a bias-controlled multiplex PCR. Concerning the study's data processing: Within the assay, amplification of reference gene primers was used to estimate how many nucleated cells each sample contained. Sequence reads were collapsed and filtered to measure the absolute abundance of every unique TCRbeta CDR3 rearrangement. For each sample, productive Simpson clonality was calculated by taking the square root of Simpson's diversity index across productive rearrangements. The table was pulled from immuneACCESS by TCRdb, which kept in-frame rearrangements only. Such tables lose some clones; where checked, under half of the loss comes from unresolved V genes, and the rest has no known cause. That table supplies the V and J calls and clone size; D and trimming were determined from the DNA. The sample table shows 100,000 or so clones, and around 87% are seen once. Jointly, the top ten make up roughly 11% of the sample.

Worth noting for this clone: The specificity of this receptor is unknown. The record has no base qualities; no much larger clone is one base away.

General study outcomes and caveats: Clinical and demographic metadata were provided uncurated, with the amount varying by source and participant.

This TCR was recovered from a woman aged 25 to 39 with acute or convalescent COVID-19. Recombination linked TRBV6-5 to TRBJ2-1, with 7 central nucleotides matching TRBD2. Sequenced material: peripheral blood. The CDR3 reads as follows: CASSTRGSSYNEQFF. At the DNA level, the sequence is TGTGCCAGCAGTACGCGGGGGAGCTCCTACAATGAGCAGTTCTTC.